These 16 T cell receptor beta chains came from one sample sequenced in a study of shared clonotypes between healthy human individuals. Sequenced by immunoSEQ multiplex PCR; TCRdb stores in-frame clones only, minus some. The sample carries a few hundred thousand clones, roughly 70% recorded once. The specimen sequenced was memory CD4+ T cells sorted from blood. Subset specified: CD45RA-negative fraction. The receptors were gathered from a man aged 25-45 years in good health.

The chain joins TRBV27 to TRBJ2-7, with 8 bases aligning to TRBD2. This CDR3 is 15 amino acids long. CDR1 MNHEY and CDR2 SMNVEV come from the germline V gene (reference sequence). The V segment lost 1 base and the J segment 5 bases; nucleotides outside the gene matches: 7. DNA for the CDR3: TGTGCCAGCAGTTTATTGGGGGGACTAGTCAACGAGCAGTACTTC. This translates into CASSLLGGLVNEQYF.

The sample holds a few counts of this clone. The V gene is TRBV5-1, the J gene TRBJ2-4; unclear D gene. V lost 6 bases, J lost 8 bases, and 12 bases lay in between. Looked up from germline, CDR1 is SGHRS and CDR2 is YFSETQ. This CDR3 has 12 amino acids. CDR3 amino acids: CASKDSADIQYF. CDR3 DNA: TGCGCCAGCAAAGATAGTGCGGACATTCAGTACTTC.

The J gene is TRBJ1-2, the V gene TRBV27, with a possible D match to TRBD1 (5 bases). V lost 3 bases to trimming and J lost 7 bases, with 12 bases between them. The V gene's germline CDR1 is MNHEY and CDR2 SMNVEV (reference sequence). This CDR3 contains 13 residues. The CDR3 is CASSFEGRGGYTF. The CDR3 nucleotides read TGTGCCAGCAGTTTTGAGGGGAGGGGTGGCTACACCTTC.

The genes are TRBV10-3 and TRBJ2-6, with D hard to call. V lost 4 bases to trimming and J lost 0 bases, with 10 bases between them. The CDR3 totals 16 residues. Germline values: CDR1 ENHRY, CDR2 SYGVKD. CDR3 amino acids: CAISGHANSGANVLTF. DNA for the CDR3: TGTGCCATCAGTGGACATGCCAACTCTGGGGCCAACGTCCTGACTTTC.

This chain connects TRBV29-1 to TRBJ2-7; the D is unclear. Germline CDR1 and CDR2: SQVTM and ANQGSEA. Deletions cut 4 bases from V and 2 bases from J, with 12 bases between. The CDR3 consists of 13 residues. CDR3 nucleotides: TGCAGCGTTGGATTCAGGTCTACCTACGAGCAGTACTTC. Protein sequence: CSVGFRSTYEQYF.

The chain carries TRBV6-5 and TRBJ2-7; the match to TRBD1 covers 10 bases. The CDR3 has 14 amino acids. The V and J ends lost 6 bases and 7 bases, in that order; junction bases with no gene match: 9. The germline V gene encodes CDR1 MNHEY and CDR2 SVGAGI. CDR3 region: CASRPGQGPREQYF. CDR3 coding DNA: TGTGCCAGCAGGCCGGGACAGGGGCCGCGGGAGCAGTACTTC.

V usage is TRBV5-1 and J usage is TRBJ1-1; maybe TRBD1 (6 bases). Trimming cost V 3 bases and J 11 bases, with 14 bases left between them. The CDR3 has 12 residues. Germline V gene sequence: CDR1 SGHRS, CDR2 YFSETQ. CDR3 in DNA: TGCGCCAGCAGCTCGGACAGTCTTATGGCTTTCTTT. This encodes CASSSDSLMAFF.

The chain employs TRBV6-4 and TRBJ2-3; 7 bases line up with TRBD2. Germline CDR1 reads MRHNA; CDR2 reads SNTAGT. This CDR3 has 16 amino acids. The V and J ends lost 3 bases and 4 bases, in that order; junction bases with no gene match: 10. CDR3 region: CASSDSGGRGSDTQYF. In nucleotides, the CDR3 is TGTGCCAGCAGTGATTCAGGCGGGAGAGGGTCAGATACGCAGTATTTT.

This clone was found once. CDR3 in DNA: TGTGCCAGCAGTGAACCTGGGGGGGATAATGAAAAACTGTTTTTT. Protein sequence: CASSEPGGDNEKLFF. This chain links TRBV6-1 with TRBJ1-4; D possibly corresponds to TRBD1 (5 bases). Trimming left V 2 bases short and J 4 bases short, with 11 bases between. CDR1 is MNHNS, CDR2 SASEGT, per germline. The CDR3 loop spans 15 amino acids.

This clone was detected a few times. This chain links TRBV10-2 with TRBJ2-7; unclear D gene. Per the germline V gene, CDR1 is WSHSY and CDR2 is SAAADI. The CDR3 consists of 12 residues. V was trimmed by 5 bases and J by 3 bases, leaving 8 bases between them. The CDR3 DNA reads TGCGCCAGCAGTAGGACGGGCTACGAGCAGTACTTC. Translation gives CASSRTGYEQYF.

The CDR3 reads CSGETGNEQFF. The CDR3, as DNA: TGCAGCGGGGAGACAGGAAATGAGCAGTTCTTC. V usage is TRBV29-1 and J usage is TRBJ2-1, with D possibly being TRBD1 (6 bases). This CDR3 spans 11 amino acids. The ends were cut back, 7 bases at V and 7 bases at J, with 11 bases in the middle. From germline, CDR1 is SQVTM and CDR2 ANQGSEA.

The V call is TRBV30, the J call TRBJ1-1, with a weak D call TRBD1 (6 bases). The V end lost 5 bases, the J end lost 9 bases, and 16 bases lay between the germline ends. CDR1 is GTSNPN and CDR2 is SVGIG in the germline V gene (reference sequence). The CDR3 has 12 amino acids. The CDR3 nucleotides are TGTGCCTGGGGGATTGACAGGTACCAAGCTTTCTTT. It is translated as CAWGIDRYQAFF.

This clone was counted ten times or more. The CDR3 here is CASRYTEHFSGNTIYF. The CDR3, as DNA: TGCGCCAGCAGATATACCGAACATTTCTCTGGAAACACCATATATTTT. The J gene is TRBJ1-3, the V gene TRBV4-1; D is uncertain. The germline V gene has CDR1 MGHRA and CDR2 YSYEKL. This CDR3 has 16 amino acids. The germline V and J ends were trimmed by 6 bases and 0 bases, with 15 bases remaining between them.

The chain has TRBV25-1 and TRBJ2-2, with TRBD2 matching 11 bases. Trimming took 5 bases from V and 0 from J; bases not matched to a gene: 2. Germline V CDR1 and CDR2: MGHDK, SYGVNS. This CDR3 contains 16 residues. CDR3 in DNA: TGTGCCAGCAGTTTAGCGGGAGGGTCGAACACCGGGGAGCTGTTTTTT. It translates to CASSLAGGSNTGELFF.

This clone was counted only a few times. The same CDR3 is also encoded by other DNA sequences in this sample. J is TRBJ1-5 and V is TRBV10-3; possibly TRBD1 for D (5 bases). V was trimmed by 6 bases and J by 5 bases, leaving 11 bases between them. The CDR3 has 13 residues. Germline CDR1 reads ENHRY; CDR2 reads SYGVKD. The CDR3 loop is CAISGTEDQPQHF. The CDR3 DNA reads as TGTGCCATCAGCGGGACGGAGGATCAGCCCCAGCATTTT.

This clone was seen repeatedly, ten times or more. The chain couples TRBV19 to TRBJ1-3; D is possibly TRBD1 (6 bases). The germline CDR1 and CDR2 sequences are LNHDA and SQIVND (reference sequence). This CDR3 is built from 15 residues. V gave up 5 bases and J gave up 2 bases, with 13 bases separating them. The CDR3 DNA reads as TGTGCCAGTAGTTATCTAGCAGGGGCTGGAAACACCATATATTTT. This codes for CASSYLAGAGNTIYF.